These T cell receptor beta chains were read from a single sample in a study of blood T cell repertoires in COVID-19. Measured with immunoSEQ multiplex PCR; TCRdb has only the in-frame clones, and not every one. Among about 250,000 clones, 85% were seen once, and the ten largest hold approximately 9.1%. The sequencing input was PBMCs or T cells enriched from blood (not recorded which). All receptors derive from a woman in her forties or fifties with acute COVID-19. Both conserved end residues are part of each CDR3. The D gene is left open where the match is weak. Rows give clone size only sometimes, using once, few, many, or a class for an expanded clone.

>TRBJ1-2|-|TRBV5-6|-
TGTGCCAGCAGCACACCAGGGTTGGACTATGGCTACACCTTC
CASSTPGLDYGYTF
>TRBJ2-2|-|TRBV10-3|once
TGTGCCATCAGTGACCCTAACACCGGGGAGCTGTTTTTT
CAISDPNTGELFF
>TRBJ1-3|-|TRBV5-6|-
TGTGCCAGCAACTACGGCGGCACCATATATTTT
CASNYGGTIYF
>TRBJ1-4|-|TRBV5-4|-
TGTGCCAGCCAACAGGCTCCTAATGAAAAACTGTTTTTT
CASQQAPNEKLFF
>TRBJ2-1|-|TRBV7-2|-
TGTGCCAGCAGCTTAAGGGAGAACAATGAGCAGTTCTTC
CASSLRENNEQFF
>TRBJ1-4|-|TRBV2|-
TGTGCCAGCAGTGAAGACCAGGGAAGGGATGAAAAACTGTTTTTT
CASSEDQGRDEKLFF
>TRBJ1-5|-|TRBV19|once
TGTGCCAGTAGCCGGGTCGTCAATCAGCCCCAGCATTTT
CASSRVVNQPQHF
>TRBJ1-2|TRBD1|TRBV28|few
TGTGCCAGCAGTTTGGTCGGTCAGGGGGGTGGCTACACCTTC
CASSLVGQGGGYTF
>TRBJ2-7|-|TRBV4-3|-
TGCGCCAGCAGCCCCTCCCCGAGCTACGCTCACGAGCAGTACTTC
CASSPSPSYAHEQYF
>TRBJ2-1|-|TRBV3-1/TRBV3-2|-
TGTGCCAGCAGCCAAGGGCTTGAGCAGTTCTTC
CASSQGLEQFF
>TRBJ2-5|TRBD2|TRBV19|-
TGTGCCAGTGGGGACTATTGGGAGACCCAGTACTTC
CASGDYWETQYF
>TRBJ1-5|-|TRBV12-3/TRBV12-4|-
TGTGCCAGCAGTCAAGACGGGAATCAGCCCCAGCATTTT
CASSQDGNQPQHF
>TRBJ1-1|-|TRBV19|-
TGTGCCAGTAGTATGGGAGCCTTAGAAGCTTTCTTT
CASSMGALEAFF
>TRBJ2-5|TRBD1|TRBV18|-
TGTGCCAGCTCACCCGGGACAGTCCAAGAGACCCAGTACTTC
CASSPGTVQETQYF
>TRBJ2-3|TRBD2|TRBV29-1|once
TGCAGCGTCCCGCGCGGGGGTACACAGTATTTT
CSVPRGGTQYF
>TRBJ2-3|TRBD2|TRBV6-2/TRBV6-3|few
TGTGCCAGCAGTTCCGCCGGGAGCGGGGAAGATACGCAGTATTTT
CASSSAGSGEDTQYF
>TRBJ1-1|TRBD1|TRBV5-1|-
TGCGCCAGCAGCTTGGAGACAGGGGGCTGGGGCACTGAAGCTTTCTTT
CASSLETGGWGTEAFF
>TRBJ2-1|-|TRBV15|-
TGTGCCACCAGCAGAGACAGGGGTACTAGGAATGAGCAGTTCTTC
CATSRDRGTRNEQFF
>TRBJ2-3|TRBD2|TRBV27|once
TGTGCCAGCAGTAGAGGGACTAGCGGGGGCTTCACAGATACGCAGTATTTT
CASSRGTSGGFTDTQYF
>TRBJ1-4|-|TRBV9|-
TGTGCCAGCAGCGTAGGCGGGCACGAAAAACTGTTTTTT
CASSVGGHEKLFF
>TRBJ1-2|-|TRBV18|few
TGTGCCAGCTCACCACCACAGGGTTTAAACTATGGCTACACCTTC
CASSPPQGLNYGYTF
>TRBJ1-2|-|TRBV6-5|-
TGTGCCAGCCGAACGGGAGGGAACTATGGCTACACCTTC
CASRTGGNYGYTF
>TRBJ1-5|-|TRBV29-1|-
TGCAGCGCGTTACTCGGACAGCCCGATCAGCCCCAGCATTTT
CSALLGQPDQPQHF
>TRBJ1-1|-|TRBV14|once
TGTGCCAGCAGCCGGGGCACGTTGAACACTGAAGCTTTCTTT
CASSRGTLNTEAFF
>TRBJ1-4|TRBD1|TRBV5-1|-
TGCGCCAGCAGCTTACCGGGACAGGGGAATGAAAAACTGTTTTTT
CASSLPGQGNEKLFF
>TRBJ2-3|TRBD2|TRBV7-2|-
TGTGCCAGCAGCTTAGTGGGGGGGACAGATACGCAGTATTTT
CASSLVGGTDTQYF
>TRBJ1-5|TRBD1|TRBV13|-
TGTGCCAGCAGCTTCGGACAGGGAGGAGGGGCCCAGCATTTT
CASSFGQGGGAQHF
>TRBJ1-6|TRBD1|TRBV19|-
TGTGCCAGTAGCCCTCCAGGGGGCGATTCACCCCTCCACTTT
CASSPPGGDSPLHF
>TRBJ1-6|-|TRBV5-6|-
TGTGCCAGCAGCCAATTGGGGGGGAATTCACCCCTCCACTTT
CASSQLGGNSPLHF
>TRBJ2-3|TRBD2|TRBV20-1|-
TGCGGCTTAGCGGGGCTCGATACGCAGTATTTT
CGLAGLDTQYF
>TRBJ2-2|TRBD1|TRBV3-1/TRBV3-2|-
TGTGCCAGCAGCCTGGTGATGGGACAGGGGGCAGGAGGGGAGCTGTTTTTT
CASSLVMGQGAGGELFF
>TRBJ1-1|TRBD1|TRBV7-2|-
TGTGCCAGCAGCCCACAGGGGAGGCGTACTGAAGCTTTCTTT
CASSPQGRRTEAFF
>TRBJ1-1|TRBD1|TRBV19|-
TGTGCCAGTAGCCCACAGGGGGCGCGAAAGAACACTGAAGCTTTCTTT
CASSPQGARKNTEAFF
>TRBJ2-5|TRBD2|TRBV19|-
TGTGCCAGTAGTAGGGTAGCGGGGGTAGAGACCCAGTACTTC
CASSRVAGVETQYF
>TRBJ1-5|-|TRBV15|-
TGTGCCACCAGCAGAGAGCCAGGGCTCGATCAGCCCCAGCATTTT
CATSREPGLDQPQHF
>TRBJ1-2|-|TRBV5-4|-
TGTGCCAGCAGCCGGGACACCCGCTATGGCTACACCTTC
CASSRDTRYGYTF
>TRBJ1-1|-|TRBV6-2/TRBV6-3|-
TGTGCCAGCAGTTCCAAGGCCCTCGGGGTGAACACTGAAGCTTTCTTT
CASSSKALGVNTEAFF